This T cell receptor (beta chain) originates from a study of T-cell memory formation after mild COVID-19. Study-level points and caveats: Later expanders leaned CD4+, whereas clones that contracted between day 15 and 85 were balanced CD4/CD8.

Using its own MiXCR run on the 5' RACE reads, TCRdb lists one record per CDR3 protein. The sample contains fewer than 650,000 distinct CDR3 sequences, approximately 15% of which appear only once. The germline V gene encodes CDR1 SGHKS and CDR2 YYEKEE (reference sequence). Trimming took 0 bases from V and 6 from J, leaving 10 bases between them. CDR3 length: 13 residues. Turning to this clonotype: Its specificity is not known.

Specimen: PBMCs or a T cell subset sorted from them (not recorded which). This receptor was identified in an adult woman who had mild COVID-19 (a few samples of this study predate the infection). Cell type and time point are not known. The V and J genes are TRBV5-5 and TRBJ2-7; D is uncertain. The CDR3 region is CASSLASSTEQYF. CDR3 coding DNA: TGTGCCAGCAGCTTGGCCTCTTCTACCGAGCAGTACTTC.